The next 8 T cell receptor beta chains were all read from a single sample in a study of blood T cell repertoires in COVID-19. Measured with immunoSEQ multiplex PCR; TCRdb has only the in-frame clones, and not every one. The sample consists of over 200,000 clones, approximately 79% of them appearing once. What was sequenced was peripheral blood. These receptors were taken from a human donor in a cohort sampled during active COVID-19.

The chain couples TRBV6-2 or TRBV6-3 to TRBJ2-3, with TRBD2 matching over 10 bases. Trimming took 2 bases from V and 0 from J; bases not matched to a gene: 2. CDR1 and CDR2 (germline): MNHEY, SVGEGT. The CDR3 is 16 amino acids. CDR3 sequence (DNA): TGTGCCAGCAGTTACGAAGCGGGGGGGAGCACAGATACGCAGTATTTT. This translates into CASSYEAGGSTDTQYF.

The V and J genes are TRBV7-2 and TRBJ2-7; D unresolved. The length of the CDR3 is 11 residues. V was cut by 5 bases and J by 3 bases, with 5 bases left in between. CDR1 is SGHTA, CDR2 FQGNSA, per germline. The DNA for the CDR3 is TGTGCCAGCAGCGAGAACTACGAGCAGTACTTC. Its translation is CASSENYEQYF.

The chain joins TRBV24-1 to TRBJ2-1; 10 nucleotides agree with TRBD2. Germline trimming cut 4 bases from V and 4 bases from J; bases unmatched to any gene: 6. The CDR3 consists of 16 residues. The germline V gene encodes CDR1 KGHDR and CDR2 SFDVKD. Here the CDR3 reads CATSDRTSGPYNEQFF. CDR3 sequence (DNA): TGTGCCACCAGTGACAGGACTAGCGGACCATACAATGAGCAGTTCTTC.

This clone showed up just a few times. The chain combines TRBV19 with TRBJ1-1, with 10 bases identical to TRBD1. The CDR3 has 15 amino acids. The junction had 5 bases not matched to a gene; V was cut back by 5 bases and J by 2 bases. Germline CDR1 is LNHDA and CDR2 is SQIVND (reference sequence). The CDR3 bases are TGTGCCAGTAGTCCGGGACAGGGGACAAACACTGAAGCTTTCTTT. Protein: CASSPGQGTNTEAFF.

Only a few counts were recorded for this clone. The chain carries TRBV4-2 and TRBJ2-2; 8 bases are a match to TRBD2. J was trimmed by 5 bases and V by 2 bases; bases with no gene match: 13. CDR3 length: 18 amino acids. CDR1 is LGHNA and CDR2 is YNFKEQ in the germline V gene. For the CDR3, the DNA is TGTGCCAGCAGCCAAAGGAGTTGGCGGGAGGTTCGGACCGGGGAGCTGTTTTTT. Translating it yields CASSQRSWREVRTGELFF.

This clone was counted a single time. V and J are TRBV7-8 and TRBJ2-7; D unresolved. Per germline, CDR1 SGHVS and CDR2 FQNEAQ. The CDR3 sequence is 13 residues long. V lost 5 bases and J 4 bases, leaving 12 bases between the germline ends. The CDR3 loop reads CASSVRWAYEQYF. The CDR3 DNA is TGTGCCAGCAGCGTCCGGTGGGCTTACGAGCAGTACTTC.

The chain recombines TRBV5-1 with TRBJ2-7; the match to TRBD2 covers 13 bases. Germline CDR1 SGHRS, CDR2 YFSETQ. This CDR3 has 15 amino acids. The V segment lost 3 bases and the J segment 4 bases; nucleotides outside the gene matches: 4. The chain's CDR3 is CASSWGTSGTYEQYF. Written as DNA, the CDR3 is TGCGCCAGCAGCTGGGGGACTAGCGGGACTTACGAGCAGTACTTC.

The CDR3 reads CATSRDKTGAIYNEQFF. In nucleotides, the CDR3 is TGTGCCACCAGCAGAGATAAAACAGGGGCTATCTACAATGAGCAGTTCTTC. The gene calls are TRBV15 and TRBJ2-1, with 7 bases fitting TRBD1. Unmatched junction bases numbered 8, after V lost 0 bases and J lost 3 bases. The CDR3 loop spans 17 amino acids. The germline V gene has CDR1 LNHNV and CDR2 YYDKDF (reference sequence).